Following are 29 T cell receptor beta chains from one sample sequenced in a study of CD8 T cells in ankylosing spondylitis. Via MiXCR, TCRdb re-called the 5' RACE reads, giving one row per CDR3 protein. The sample has about 160,000 distinct CDR3 sequences, 9.8% seen once; the top ten hold approximately 15%. What was sequenced was blood, either unsorted or a sorted T cell fraction (not recorded which). The receptors were gathered from a female donor with ankylosing spondylitis or in good health (not recorded which).

This chain connects TRBV7-9 to TRBJ2-7, with a tentative D call TRBD1 (6 bases). The CDR3 has 14 residues. Germline V lookup: CDR1 SEHNR, CDR2 FQNEAQ (reference sequence). Between the trimmed V and J ends, which lost 5 bases and 3 bases, there was a span of 14 bases. The CDR3 is CASSAQGMNYEQYF. CDR3 DNA sequence: TGTGCCAGCAGCGCACAGGGTATGAACTACGAGCAGTACTTC.

V is TRBV6-2 or TRBV6-3 and J is TRBJ1-1; D may be TRBD1 (5 bases). CDR1 and CDR2 from the germline V gene are MNHEY and SVGEGT. The length of the CDR3 is 13 residues. Trimming removed 0 bases from V and 10 bases from J, with 12 bases in between. CDR3 bases: TGTGCCAGCAGTTACTCTATCATGGGGCCAGCTTTCTTT. It specifies CASSYSIMGPAFF.

The table lists this clonotype with a few counts. The chain uses TRBV25-1 and TRBJ2-5, with unresolved D. V lost 2 bases, J lost 3 bases, and 1 base lay in between. Germline CDR1 and CDR2: MGHDK and SYGVNS. The CDR3 spans 11 residues. CDR3 loop: CASSEKETQYF. CDR3 coding DNA: TGTGCCAGCAGTGAAAAAGAGACCCAGTACTTC. The full variable domain, completed using reference TRBV25-1 and TRBJ2-5, is EADIYQTPRYLVIGTGKKITLECSQTMGHDKMYWYQQDPGMELHLIHYSYGVNSTEKGDLSSESTVSRIRTEHFPLTLESARPSHTSQYLCASSEKETQYFGPGTRLLVL.

The chain has TRBV7-9 and TRBJ2-6; 8 bases map to TRBD1. This CDR3 spans 18 amino acids. Per the germline V gene, CDR1 is SEHNR and CDR2 is FQNEAQ (reference sequence). V dropped 6 bases and J dropped 3; count of bases not matched to a gene: 13. This CDR3 reads CASRSGTGNQVGANVLTF. The CDR3 nucleotides read TGTGCCAGCAGATCCGGGACAGGCAATCAGGTTGGGGCCAACGTCCTGACTTTC.

This clonotype has just a few counts. The rearrangement joins TRBV5-5 to TRBJ2-1, with D tentatively TRBD1 or TRBD2 (5 bases each). CDR1 and CDR2 from the germline V gene are SGHKS and YYEKEE (reference sequence). CDR3 length: 11 residues. V was pared by 4 bases and J by 10 bases, with 9 bases between. The CDR3 DNA reads as TGTGCCAGCAGCCCGGGGACCGAGCAGTTCTTC. It codes for CASSPGTEQFF.

This clonotype was seen many times. This chain uses TRBV12-3 or TRBV12-4 with TRBJ2-1; the D is unclear. This CDR3 region has 11 residues. The ends were cut back, 4 bases at V and 5 bases at J, with 3 bases in the middle. The DNA of the CDR3 is TGTGCCAGCAGTTCCCACAATGAGCAGTTCTTC. Translation gives CASSSHNEQFF.

The chain has TRBV11-2 and TRBJ2-1, with D possibly matching TRBD1 (5 bases). This CDR3 is built from 16 residues. CDR1 is SGHAT and CDR2 is FQNNGV in the germline V gene. The germline V and J ends were trimmed by 2 bases and 5 bases, with 16 bases remaining between them. The CDR3 spells CASSLLMFSGHNEQFF. CDR3 DNA sequence: TGTGCCAGCAGCTTATTGATGTTCTCAGGGCACAATGAGCAGTTCTTC. Complete variable domain (other parts from reference TRBV11-2 and TRBJ2-1): EAGVAQSPRYKIIEKRQSVAFWCNPISGHATLYWYQQILGQGPKLLIQFQNNGVVDDSQLPKDRFSAERLKGVDSTLKIQPAKLEDSAVYLCASSLLMFSGHNEQFFGPGTRLTVL.

V usage is TRBV7-2 and J usage is TRBJ2-3; a weak D match, TRBD2 (5 bases). The CDR3 spans 16 residues. Per the germline V gene, CDR1 is SGHTA and CDR2 is FQGNSA. V lost 5 bases to trimming and J lost 5 bases, with 20 bases between them. In DNA, the CDR3 is TGTGCCAGCAGCGTACCGCTGGCGGGTACAATAGATACGCAGTATTTT. This encodes CASSVPLAGTIDTQYF.

In nucleotides, the CDR3 is TGTGCCAGCAGGGTCGGGGCAGACTACGAGCAGTACTTC. Residues: CASRVGADYEQYF. V gene TRBV27 combines with J gene TRBJ2-7, with D perhaps being TRBD1 or TRBD2 (5 bases each). This CDR3 region has 13 residues. CDR1 and CDR2 (germline): MNHEY, SMNVEV (reference sequence). V shed 6 bases and J shed 3 bases, with 12 bases lying between them.

In its sample, this clonotype was seen many times. This chain joins TRBV9 and TRBJ2-7; 11 bases match TRBD2. The J segment lost 0 bases and the V segment lost 3 bases, leaving 5 bases of the junction unmatched. Germline assignment: CDR1 SGDLS and CDR2 YYNGEE. This CDR3 is built from 16 residues. The DNA of the CDR3 is TGTGCCAGCAGCGGAGGGACTAGCGGTAACTCCTACGAGCAGTACTTC. Protein product: CASSGGTSGNSYEQYF.

This clonotype was counted between two and nine times. This rearrangement joins TRBV10-3 to TRBJ2-1; D gene unclear. Germline CDR1 ENHRY, CDR2 SYGVKD. Deletions cut 11 bases from V and 0 bases from J, with 8 bases between. This CDR3 region has 12 residues. CDR3 amino acids: CAAGSSYNEQFF. In DNA form, the CDR3 reads TGTGCCGCAGGTAGCTCCTACAATGAGCAGTTCTTC.

This clonotype occurred a few times. V and J are TRBV6-2 or TRBV6-3 and TRBJ2-7; perhaps TRBD2 as D (6 bases). V lost 6 bases and J 2 bases, leaving 14 bases between the germline ends. The CDR3 covers 14 residues. In germline, CDR1 is MNHEY, CDR2 SVGEGT. CDR3 sequence: CASSPGDSTYEQYF. CDR3 sequence (DNA): TGTGCCAGCAGCCCCGGGGACTCAACCTACGAGCAGTACTTC.

V and J are TRBV20-1 and TRBJ2-1; the match to TRBD1 covers 10 bases. This CDR3 spans 17 amino acids. The germline V gene encodes CDR1 DFQATT and CDR2 SNEGSKA (reference sequence). With 0 bases clipped from V and 3 bases from J, the junction kept 8 bases outside the gene matches. CDR3 bases: TGCAGTGCTAGAGATGTGTGGGGACAGGGGAACTACAATGAGCAGTTCTTC. This sequence encodes CSARDVWGQGNYNEQFF.

Concerning this clonotype itself: A much larger clone differs from this one at a single base, so this may be a read error. This CDR3 reads CASSVQDGELFF. CDR3 nucleotide sequence: TGTGCCAGCAGCGTTCAGGACGGTGAGCTGTTCTTC. This chain connects TRBV9 to TRBJ2-1, with D unclear. The CDR3 has 12 residues. Germline CDR1 and CDR2: SGDLS and YYNGEE.

A few counts support this clonotype. This chain uses TRBV9 with TRBJ2-1; 9 bases are a match to TRBD1. This CDR3 comprises 16 residues. The germline gives CDR1 SGDLS, CDR2 YYNGEE. The J segment lost 7 bases and the V segment lost 0 bases, leaving 8 bases of the junction unmatched. DNA of the CDR3: TGTGCCAGCAGCGTAGTAGCCATCGACAGGGGGAATGAGCAGTTCTTC. Encoded protein: CASSVVAIDRGNEQFF.

CDR3 DNA: TGTGCCAGCAGCTCCCTAGAGGACGGCCATCAGCCCCAGCATTTT. This encodes CASSSLEDGHQPQHF. The J gene is TRBJ1-5, the V gene TRBV7-9; no firm D call. Trimming cost V 4 bases and J 5 bases, with 15 bases left between them. The CDR3 is 15 residues long. Germline CDR1 SEHNR, CDR2 FQNEAQ (reference sequence).

This clonotype occurred many times. CDR3: CSVLGPSSGSRGDEQYF. The CDR3 region has the DNA TGCAGCGTTTTGGGACCGTCTAGCGGTTCCCGAGGGGACGAGCAGTACTTC. The chain joins TRBV29-1 to TRBJ2-7; 7 bases are a match to TRBD2. This CDR3 spans 17 amino acids. Losses at the gene ends were 5 bases for V and 5 bases for J; bases not matched to a gene: 21. Germline V lookup: CDR1 SQVTM, CDR2 ANQGSEA.

The chain carries TRBV12-3 or TRBV12-4 and TRBJ2-5, with 9 bases that match TRBD1. The CDR3 length is 13 residues. V shed 7 bases and J 5 bases; nucleotides not matched to a gene: 5. The CDR3 is CASTQDRGETQYF. The CDR3 DNA follows: TGTGCCAGCACCCAGGACAGGGGCGAGACCCAGTACTTC.

The chain employs TRBV5-6 and TRBJ2-3; possibly TRBD2 for D (6 bases). Germline CDR1 and CDR2: SGHDT and YYEEEE. V lost 6 bases and J lost 6, with 20 bases in between. There are 15 residues in the CDR3. The CDR3 is CASTGGTGEGDTQYF. The CDR3 nucleotides read TGTGCCAGCACGGGTGGGACGGGAGAAGGGGATACGCAGTATTTT. The full variable domain, completed using reference TRBV5-6 and TRBJ2-3, is DAGVTQSPTHLIKTRGQQVTLRCSPKSGHDTVSWYQQALGQGPQFIFQYYEEEERQRGNFPDRFSGHQFPNYSSELNVNALLLGDSALYLCASTGGTGEGDTQYFGPGTRLTVL.

The J gene is TRBJ2-7, the V gene TRBV27; D possibly corresponds to TRBD1 (6 bases). The V end lost 5 bases, the J end lost 4 bases, and 18 bases lay between the germline ends. This CDR3 region has 15 residues. Germline CDR1 is MNHEY and CDR2 is SMNVEV (reference sequence). CDR3 protein: CASSILTGQQYEQYF. For the CDR3, the DNA is TGTGCCAGCAGTATCCTGACAGGTCAACAATACGAGCAGTACTTC.

The chain links TRBV30 to TRBJ2-1; maybe TRBD1 (6 bases). The V gene's germline CDR1 is GTSNPN and CDR2 SVGIG (reference sequence). Trimming shortened V by 4 bases and J by 4 bases, and 14 bases separated the two germline ends. The CDR3 loop spans 14 amino acids. The CDR3 loop reads CAWTLGGLYNEQFF. Here the CDR3 DNA reads TGTGCCTGGACTCTAGGGGGTCTATACAATGAGCAGTTCTTC.

The rearrangement links TRBV24-1 to TRBJ2-3; 7 bases agree with TRBD2. The CDR3 is 14 residues long. Germline lookup yields CDR1 KGHDR and CDR2 SFDVKD. V dropped 9 bases and J dropped 0; count of bases not matched to a gene: 5. The CDR3 sequence: CATGGVSSTDTQYF. DNA of the CDR3: TGTGCCACCGGGGGGGTTTCAAGCACAGATACGCAGTATTTT.

This clonotype was recorded many times. The CDR3: CASSLVWQAGGRNEQFF. The CDR3 DNA reads TGTGCCAGCAGTTTAGTGTGGCAAGCGGGAGGGCGGAATGAGCAGTTCTTC. This chain links TRBV12-3 or TRBV12-4 with TRBJ2-1; 10 nucleotides match TRBD2. With V trimmed by 1 base and J by 7 bases, 10 bases remained unmatched. The CDR3 totals 17 residues.

The table lists this clonotype with a few counts. The chain combines TRBV7-9 with TRBJ2-5; D call uncertain. Trimming removed 7 bases at V and 5 bases at J, with 17 bases between. This CDR3 has 14 residues. Germline CDR1 reads SEHNR; CDR2 reads FQNEAQ (reference sequence). CDR3 protein: CASTGPRRIETQYF. The CDR3 nucleotides are TGTGCCAGCACCGGCCCCCGTAGGATCGAGACCCAGTACTTC.

This clonotype was seen many times. The J gene is TRBJ2-1, the V gene TRBV12-3 or TRBV12-4; D tentatively reads TRBD1 or TRBD2 (5 bases each). V lost 7 bases to trimming and J lost 6 bases, with 19 bases between them. The CDR3 is 15 residues long. The CDR3 region is CASNDLDGDANEQFF. CDR3 nucleotides: TGTGCCAGCAACGACTTAGATGGGGACGCCAATGAGCAGTTCTTC.

The chain employs TRBV20-1 and TRBJ1-3; possible D gene TRBD1, 5 bases. This CDR3 has 16 amino acids. Trimming shortened V by 6 bases and J by 1 base, and 19 bases separated the two germline ends. Looked up from germline, CDR1 is DFQATT and CDR2 is SNEGSKA (reference sequence). Here the CDR3 DNA reads TGCAGTGCCGAAGGGCCCCGGACACTGTCTGGAAACACCATATATTTT. It is translated as CSAEGPRTLSGNTIYF.

This clonotype appeared a few times. This chain uses TRBV4-3 with TRBJ2-3, with 13 bases that match TRBD2. Germline CDR1 is LGHNA and CDR2 is YSLEER. This CDR3 comprises 23 residues. J gave up 0 bases and V 0 bases, and 18 bases lay outside the gene matches. CDR3 in DNA: TGCGCCAGCAGCCAAGAGGAAGTTCTGAGTGCGACTAGCGGGAGGCTGAGCACAGATACGCAGTATTTT. Amino acid sequence: CASSQEEVLSATSGRLSTDTQYF.

There are a few counts of this clonotype. This chain connects TRBV5-1 to TRBJ2-5; a possible D gene is TRBD2 (5 bases). Trimming removed 0 bases at V and 9 bases at J, with 12 bases between. CDR3 size: 13 residues. Germline V lookup: CDR1 SGHRS, CDR2 YFSETQ. CDR3 sequence reads: CASSLVAPPPQYF. CDR3 nucleotides: TGCGCCAGCAGCTTGGTAGCGCCTCCTCCCCAGTACTTC.

This clonotype was observed at least ten times. This chain uses TRBV7-9 with TRBJ2-7; D not resolved. The CDR3 is 12 amino acids. Deletions cut 1 base from V and 6 bases from J, with 7 bases between. Germline CDR1 SEHNR, CDR2 FQNEAQ (reference sequence). The CDR3 DNA reads as TGTGCCAGCAGCTTAGGAAGCCGCGAGCAGTACTTC. It translates to CASSLGSREQYF. The complete variable domain, with remaining parts taken from reference TRBV7-9 and TRBJ2-7, reads DTGVSQNPRHKITKRGQNVTFRCDPISEHNRLYWYRQTLGQGPEFLTYFQNEAQLEKSRLLSDRFSAERPKGSFSTLEIQRTEQGDSAMYLCASSLGSREQYFGPGTRLTVT.